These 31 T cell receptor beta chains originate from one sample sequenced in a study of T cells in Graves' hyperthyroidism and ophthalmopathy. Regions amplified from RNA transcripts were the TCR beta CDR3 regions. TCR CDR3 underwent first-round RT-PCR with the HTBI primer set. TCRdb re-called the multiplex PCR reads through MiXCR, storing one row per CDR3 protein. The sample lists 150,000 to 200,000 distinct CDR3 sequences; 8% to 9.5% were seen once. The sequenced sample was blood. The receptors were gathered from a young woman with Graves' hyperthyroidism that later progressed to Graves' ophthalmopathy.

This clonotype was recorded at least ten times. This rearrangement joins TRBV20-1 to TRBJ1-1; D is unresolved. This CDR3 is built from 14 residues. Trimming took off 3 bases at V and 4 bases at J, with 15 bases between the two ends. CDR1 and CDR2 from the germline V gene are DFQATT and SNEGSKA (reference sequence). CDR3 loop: CSASGWSSGTEAFF. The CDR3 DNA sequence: TGCAGTGCTAGCGGCTGGAGCTCGGGCACTGAAGCTTTCTTT.

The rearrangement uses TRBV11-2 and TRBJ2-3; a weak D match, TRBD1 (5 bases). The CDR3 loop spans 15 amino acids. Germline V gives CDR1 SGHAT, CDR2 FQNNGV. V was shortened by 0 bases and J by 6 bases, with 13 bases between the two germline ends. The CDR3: CASSLDRAGMDTQYF. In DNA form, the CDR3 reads TGTGCCAGCAGCTTAGATAGAGCAGGGATGGATACGCAGTATTTT.

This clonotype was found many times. For the CDR3, the DNA is TGCGCCAGCAGCACGACAGACTCCTACAATGAGCAGTTCTTC. It translates to CASSTTDSYNEQFF. This chain joins TRBV5-1 and TRBJ2-1; D is perhaps TRBD1 (5 bases). The CDR3 is 14 residues long. V dropped 4 bases and J dropped 0 bases, with 8 bases sitting between them. Per the germline V gene, CDR1 is SGHRS and CDR2 is YFSETQ.

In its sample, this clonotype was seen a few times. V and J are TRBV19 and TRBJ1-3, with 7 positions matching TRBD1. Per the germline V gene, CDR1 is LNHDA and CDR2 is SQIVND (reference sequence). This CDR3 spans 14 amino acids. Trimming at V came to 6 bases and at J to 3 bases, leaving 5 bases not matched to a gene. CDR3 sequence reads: CASRGQAIGNTIYF. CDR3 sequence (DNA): TGTGCCAGTAGAGGACAGGCTATTGGAAACACCATATATTTT. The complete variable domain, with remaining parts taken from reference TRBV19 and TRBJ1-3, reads DGGITQSPKYLFRKEGQNVTLSCEQNLNHDAMYWYRQDPGQGLRLIYYSQIVNDFQKGDIAEGYSVSREKKESFPLTVTSAQKNPTAFYLCASRGQAIGNTIYFGEGSWLTVV.

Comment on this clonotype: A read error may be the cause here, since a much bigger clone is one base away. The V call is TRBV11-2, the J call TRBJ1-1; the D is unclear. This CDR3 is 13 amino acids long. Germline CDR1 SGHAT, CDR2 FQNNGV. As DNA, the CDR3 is TGTGCCAGCAGCTTTCCTTTTGGCACTGAAGCTCTCTTT. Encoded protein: CASSFPFGTEALF.

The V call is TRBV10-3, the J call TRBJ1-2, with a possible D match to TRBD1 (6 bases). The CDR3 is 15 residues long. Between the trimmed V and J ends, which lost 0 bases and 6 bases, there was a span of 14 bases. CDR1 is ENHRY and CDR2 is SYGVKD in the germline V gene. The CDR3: CAISESRAGVNGYTF. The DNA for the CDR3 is TGTGCCATCAGTGAGTCGAGGGCAGGGGTTAATGGCTACACCTTC.

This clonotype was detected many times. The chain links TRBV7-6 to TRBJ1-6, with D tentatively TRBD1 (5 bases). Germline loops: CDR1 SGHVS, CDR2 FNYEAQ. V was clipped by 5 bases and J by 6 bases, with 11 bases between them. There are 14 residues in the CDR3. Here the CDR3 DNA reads TGTGCCAGCAGCGCTTCTAGGGGTAATTCACCCCTCCACTTT. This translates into CASSASRGNSPLHF.

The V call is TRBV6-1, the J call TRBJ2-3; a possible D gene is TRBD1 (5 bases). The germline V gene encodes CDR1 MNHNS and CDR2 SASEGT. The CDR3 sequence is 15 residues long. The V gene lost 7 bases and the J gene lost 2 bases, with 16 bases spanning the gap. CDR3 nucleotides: TGTGCCAGCAATAACCCTGGGGCCATCACAGATACGCAGTATTTT. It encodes CASNNPGAITDTQYF.

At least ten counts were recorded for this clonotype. CDR3 DNA sequence: TGTGCCAGCAGCCAAGGGGTCCAAGAGACCCAGTACTTC. Its translation: CASSQGVQETQYF. The rearrangement uses TRBV7-3 and TRBJ2-5, with D maybe TRBD1 (5 bases). Per germline, CDR1 SGHTA and CDR2 FQGTGA. V was shortened by 5 bases and J by 1 base, with 8 bases between the two germline ends. The CDR3 loop spans 13 amino acids.

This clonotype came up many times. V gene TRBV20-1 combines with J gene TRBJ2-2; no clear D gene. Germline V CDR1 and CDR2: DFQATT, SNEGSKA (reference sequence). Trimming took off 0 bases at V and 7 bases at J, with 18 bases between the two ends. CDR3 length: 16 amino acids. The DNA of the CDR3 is TGCAGTGCTAGAGACCCTCTTGGTCCTTCTTACGGGGAGCTGTTTTTT. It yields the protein CSARDPLGPSYGELFF.

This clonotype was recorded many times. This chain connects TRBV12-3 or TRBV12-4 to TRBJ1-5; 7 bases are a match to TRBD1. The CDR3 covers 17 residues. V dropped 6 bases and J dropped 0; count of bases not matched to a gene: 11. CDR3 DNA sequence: TGTGCCAGCAGCCCAGGGGGGTTAGGTAATAGCAATCAGCCCCAGCATTTT. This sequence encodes CASSPGGLGNSNQPQHF.

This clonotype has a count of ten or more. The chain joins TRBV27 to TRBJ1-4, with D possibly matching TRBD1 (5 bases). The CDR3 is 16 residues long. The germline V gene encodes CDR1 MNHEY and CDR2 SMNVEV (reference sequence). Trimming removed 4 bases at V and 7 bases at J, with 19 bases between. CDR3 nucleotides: TGTGCCAGCAGTTCCATCGGGACCGGGGTGACTGAAAAACTGTTTTTT. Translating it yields CASSSIGTGVTEKLFF.

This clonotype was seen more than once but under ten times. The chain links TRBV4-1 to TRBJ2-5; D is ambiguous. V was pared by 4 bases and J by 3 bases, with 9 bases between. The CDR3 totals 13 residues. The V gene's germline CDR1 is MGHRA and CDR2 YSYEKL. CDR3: CASSPVIEETQYF. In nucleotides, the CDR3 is TGCGCCAGCAGCCCCGTGATCGAAGAGACCCAGTACTTC.

The CDR3 is CASSLETGSYEQYF. Written as DNA, the CDR3 is TGTGCCAGCAGCTTAGAGACAGGGAGCTACGAGCAGTACTTC. V and J are TRBV7-2 and TRBJ2-7; 7 bases align to TRBD1. Trimming removed 1 base from V and 3 bases from J; junction bases left unmatched: 3. The CDR3 loop spans 14 amino acids. Germline CDR1 and CDR2: SGHTA and FQGNSA.

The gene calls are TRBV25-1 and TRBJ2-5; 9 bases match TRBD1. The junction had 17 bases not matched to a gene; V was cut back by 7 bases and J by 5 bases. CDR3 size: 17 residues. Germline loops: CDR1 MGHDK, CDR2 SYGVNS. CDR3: CASTPTRDRDPRETQYF. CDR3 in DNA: TGTGCCAGCACCCCCACCCGGGACAGGGATCCGCGGGAGACCCAGTACTTC.

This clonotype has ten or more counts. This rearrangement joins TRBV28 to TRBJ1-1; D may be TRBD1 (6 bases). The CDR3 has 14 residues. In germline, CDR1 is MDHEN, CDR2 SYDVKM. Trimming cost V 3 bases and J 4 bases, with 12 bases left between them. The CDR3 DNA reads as TGTGCCAGCAGTTTTAGGGGGGTGGTCACTGAAGCTTTCTTT. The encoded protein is CASSFRGVVTEAFF.

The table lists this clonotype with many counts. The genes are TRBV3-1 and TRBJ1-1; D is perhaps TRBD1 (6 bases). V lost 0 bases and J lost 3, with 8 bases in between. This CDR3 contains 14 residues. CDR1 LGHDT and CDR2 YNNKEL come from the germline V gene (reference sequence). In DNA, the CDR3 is TGTGCCAGCAGCCAAGAACAGGGTGACACTGAAGCTTTCTTT. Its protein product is CASSQEQGDTEAFF.

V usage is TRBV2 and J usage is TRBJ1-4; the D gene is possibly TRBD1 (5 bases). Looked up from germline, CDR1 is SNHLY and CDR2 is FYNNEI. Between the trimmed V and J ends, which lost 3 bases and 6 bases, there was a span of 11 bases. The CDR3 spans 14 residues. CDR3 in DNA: TGTGCCAGCAGTGATCCGGCGGGGCATGAAAAACTGTTTTTT. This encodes CASSDPAGHEKLFF.

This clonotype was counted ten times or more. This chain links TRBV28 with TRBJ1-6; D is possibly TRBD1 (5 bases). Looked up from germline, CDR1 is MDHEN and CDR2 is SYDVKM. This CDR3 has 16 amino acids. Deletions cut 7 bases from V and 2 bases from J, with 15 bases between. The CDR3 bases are TGTGCCAGCATCCCGATGTCGGACACCTATAATTCACCCCTCCACTTT. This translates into CASIPMSDTYNSPLHF.

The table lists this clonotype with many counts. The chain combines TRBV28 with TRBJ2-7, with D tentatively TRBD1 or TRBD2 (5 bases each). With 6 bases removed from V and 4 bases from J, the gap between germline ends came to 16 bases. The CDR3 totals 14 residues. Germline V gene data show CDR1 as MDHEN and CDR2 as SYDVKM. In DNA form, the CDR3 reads TGTGCCAGCAGCCCCATGGGACGATTATACGAGCAGTACTTC. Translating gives CASSPMGRLYEQYF. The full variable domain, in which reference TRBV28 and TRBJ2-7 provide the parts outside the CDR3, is DVKVTQSSRYLVKRTGEKVFLECVQDMDHENMFWYRQDPGLGLRLIYFSYDVKMKEKGDIPEGYSVSREKKERFSLILESASTNQTSMYLCASSPMGRLYEQYFGPGTRLTVT.

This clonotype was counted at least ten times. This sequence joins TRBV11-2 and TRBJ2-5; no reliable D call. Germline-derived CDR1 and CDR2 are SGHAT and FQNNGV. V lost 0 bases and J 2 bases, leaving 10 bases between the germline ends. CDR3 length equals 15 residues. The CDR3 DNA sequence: TGTGCCAGCAGCTTAGACCTCCGAGCTCAAGAGACCCAGTACTTC. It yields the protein CASSLDLRAQETQYF.

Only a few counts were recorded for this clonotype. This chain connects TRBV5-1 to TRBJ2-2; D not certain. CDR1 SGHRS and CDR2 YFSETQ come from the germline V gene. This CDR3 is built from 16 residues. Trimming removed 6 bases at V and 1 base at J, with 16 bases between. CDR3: CASNGRGLGNTGELFF. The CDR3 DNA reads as TGCGCCAGCAATGGTCGTGGTTTGGGGAACACCGGGGAGCTGTTTTTT.

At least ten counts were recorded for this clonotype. In nucleotides, the CDR3 is TGTGCCAGCAGTTTTATTTCGGGAGGACTCCAGCATTTT. This encodes CASSFISGGLQHF. The chain is built from TRBV28 and TRBJ1-5; no clear D. This CDR3 is 13 amino acids long. Looked up from germline, CDR1 is MDHEN and CDR2 is SYDVKM. The germline V and J ends were trimmed by 3 bases and 12 bases, with 15 bases remaining between them.

DNA of the CDR3: TGCAGCGTTGAATTTCGGGGCAGCCTCGCCTACGAGCAGTACTTC. This encodes CSVEFRGSLAYEQYF. The rearrangement links TRBV29-1 to TRBJ2-7; the D call may be TRBD1 or TRBD2 (5 bases each). There are 15 residues in the CDR3. V was pared by 2 bases and J by 2 bases, with 16 bases between. Germline V gene sequence: CDR1 SQVTM, CDR2 ANQGSEA.

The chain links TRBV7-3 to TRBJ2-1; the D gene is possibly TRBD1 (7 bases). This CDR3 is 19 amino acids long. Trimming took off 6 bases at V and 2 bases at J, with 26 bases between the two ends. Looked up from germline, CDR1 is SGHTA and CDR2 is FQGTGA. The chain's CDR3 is CASRTRGTARGLPYNEQFF. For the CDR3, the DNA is TGTGCCAGCAGGACCCGCGGGACAGCCAGAGGACTCCCCTACAATGAGCAGTTCTTC.

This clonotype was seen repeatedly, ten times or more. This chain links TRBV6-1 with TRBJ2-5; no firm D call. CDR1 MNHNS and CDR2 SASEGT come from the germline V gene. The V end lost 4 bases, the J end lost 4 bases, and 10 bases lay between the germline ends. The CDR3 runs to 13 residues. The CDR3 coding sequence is TGTGCCAGCAGTGTGGATTGGGGAGAGACCCAGTACTTC. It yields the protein CASSVDWGETQYF.

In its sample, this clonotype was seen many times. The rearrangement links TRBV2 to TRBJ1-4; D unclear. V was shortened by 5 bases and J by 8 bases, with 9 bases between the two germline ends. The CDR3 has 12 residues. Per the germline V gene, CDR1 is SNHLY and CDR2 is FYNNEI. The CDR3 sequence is CASSQEPEKLFF. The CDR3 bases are TGTGCCAGCAGTCAAGAACCGGAAAAACTGTTTTTT.

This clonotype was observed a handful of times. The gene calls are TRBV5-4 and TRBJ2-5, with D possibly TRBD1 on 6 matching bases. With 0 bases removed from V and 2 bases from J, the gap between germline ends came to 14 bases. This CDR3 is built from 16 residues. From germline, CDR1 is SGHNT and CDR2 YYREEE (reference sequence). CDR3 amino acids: CASSLAWGPTQETQYF. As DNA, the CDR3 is TGTGCCAGCAGCTTGGCCTGGGGGCCGACACAAGAGACCCAGTACTTC. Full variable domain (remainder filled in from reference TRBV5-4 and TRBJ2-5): ETGVTQSPTHLIKTRGQQVTLRCSSQSGHNTVSWYQQALGQGPQFIFQYYREEENGRGNFPPRFSGLQFPNYSSELNVNALELDDSALYLCASSLAWGPTQETQYFGPGTRLLVL.

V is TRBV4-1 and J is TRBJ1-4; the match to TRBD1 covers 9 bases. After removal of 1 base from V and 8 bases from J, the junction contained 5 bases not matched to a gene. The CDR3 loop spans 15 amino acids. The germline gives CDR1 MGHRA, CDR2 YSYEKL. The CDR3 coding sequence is TGCGCCAGCAGCCAAGTACAGGGGGCACAAGAAAAACTGTTTTTT. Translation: CASSQVQGAQEKLFF.

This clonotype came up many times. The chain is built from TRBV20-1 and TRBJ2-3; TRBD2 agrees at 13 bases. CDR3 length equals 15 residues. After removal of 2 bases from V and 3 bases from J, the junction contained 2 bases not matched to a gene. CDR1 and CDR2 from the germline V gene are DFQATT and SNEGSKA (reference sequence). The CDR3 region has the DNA TGCAGTGCTAGAAGGACTAGCGGGAGAACAGATACGCAGTATTTT. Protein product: CSARRTSGRTDTQYF.

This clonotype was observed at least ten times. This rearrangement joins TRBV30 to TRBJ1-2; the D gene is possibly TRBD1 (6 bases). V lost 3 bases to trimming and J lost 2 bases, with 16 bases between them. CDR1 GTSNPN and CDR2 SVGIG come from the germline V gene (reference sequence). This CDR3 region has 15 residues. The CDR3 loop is CAWRSGQLINYGYTF. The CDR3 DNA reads TGTGCCTGGAGGTCAGGACAGCTCATAAACTATGGCTACACCTTC.